The 11 T cell receptor beta chains in this list originate from one sample, sequenced in a study of beta chain bispecific antibodies for T cell cancers. Study results and caveats: The leukemia cells, rather than normal T cells, gave most of the targeted TRBV signal.

Expansion lasted 2 to 4 days, with either anti-CD3 antibody OKT3 or CD3/CD28 beads. From the 5' RACE reads, TCRdb called clonotypes with MiXCR, one entry per CDR3 protein. The sample includes some 21,000 distinct CDR3 sequences, less than 3% of them seen just once. Their antigens are not known. The sample taken for sequencing was healthy donor T cells cultured with leukemia cells. Receptor source: a human donor in good health. Some clones in this sample may be carry-over from other donors' samples.

This clonotype was counted at least ten times. V gene TRBV19 combines with J gene TRBJ1-5; TRBD1 agrees at 7 bases. From germline, CDR1 is LNHDA and CDR2 SQIVND (reference sequence). This CDR3 contains 18 residues. V lost 1 base and J lost 6; bases outside the gene matches: 15. CDR3 sequence (DNA): TGTGCCAGTAGTATAGTATCAGGGGGTGGAACGTGGATTCAGCCCCAGCATTTT. Translating it yields CASSIVSGGGTWIQPQHF. The whole variable domain, filled in from reference TRBV19 and TRBJ1-5, reads DGGITQSPKYLFRKEGQNVTLSCEQNLNHDAMYWYRQDPGQGLRLIYYSQIVNDFQKGDIAEGYSVSREKKESFPLTVTSAQKNPTAFYLCASSIVSGGGTWIQPQHFGDGTRLSIL.

This clonotype is classed as large. The chain is built from TRBV11-2 and TRBJ2-3, with D maybe TRBD1 (5 bases). There are 12 residues in the CDR3. With 3 bases removed from V and 6 bases from J, the gap between germline ends came to 7 bases. From germline, CDR1 is SGHAT and CDR2 FQNNGV. The CDR3 sequence is CASSFRVDTQYF. DNA of the CDR3: TGTGCCAGCAGCTTCAGGGTGGATACGCAGTATTTT.

This clonotype has at least ten counts. This chain joins TRBV7-6 and TRBJ2-7, with D maybe TRBD2 (6 bases). This CDR3 is 13 amino acids long. V lost 4 bases and J lost 5, with 12 bases in between. Germline loops: CDR1 SGHVS, CDR2 FNYEAQ. The CDR3 DNA is TGTGCCAGCAGCTCCATCTCGGGGGACGAGCAGTACTTC. It encodes CASSSISGDEQYF.

This clonotype was seen ten or more times. This sequence joins TRBV7-9 and TRBJ2-7; a possible D gene is TRBD1 (6 bases). CDR3 length equals 13 residues. Germline values: CDR1 SEHNR, CDR2 FQNEAQ (reference sequence). The V end was cut by 5 bases, the J end by 2 bases, with 10 bases between. The CDR3 loop reads CASSLDRTYEQYF. The DNA for the CDR3 is TGTGCCAGCAGCCTCGACAGGACCTACGAGCAGTACTTC.

This clonotype was detected ten times or more. In DNA form, the CDR3 reads TGTGCCAGCAGTTTAGGAAGTATTCAGCCCCAGCATTTT. This sequence encodes CASSLGSIQPQHF. The V and J genes are TRBV27 and TRBJ1-5; D remains unclear. Germline assignment: CDR1 MNHEY and CDR2 SMNVEV (reference sequence). Trimming removed 2 bases at V and 6 bases at J, with 8 bases between. This CDR3 region has 13 residues.

This clonotype appeared many times. The chain recombines TRBV28 with TRBJ1-1; TRBD1 is a possible D gene (6 bases). Trimming took off 6 bases at V and 2 bases at J, with 19 bases between the two ends. The CDR3 is made up of 16 amino acids. Per germline, CDR1 MDHEN and CDR2 SYDVKM. In DNA form, the CDR3 reads TGTGCCAGCAGCCCTAGGACAGTGGGAGGAAACACTGAAGCTTTCTTT. It translates to CASSPRTVGGNTEAFF.

This clonotype was seen at least ten times. The rearrangement links TRBV29-1 to TRBJ2-1; either TRBD1 or TRBD2 may fit D (5 bases each). Trimming cost V 7 bases and J 7 bases, with 14 bases left between them. In germline, CDR1 is SQVTM, CDR2 ANQGSEA. The CDR3 is made up of 12 amino acids. The CDR3 DNA follows: TGCAGCGGTCCGGGGCCAACGAATGAGCAGTTCTTC. This encodes CSGPGPTNEQFF.

The table lists this clonotype with many counts. The chain employs TRBV5-1 and TRBJ1-1; D might be TRBD1 (6 bases). CDR1 SGHRS and CDR2 YFSETQ come from the germline V gene. V was clipped by 3 bases and J by 0 bases, with 21 bases between them. The CDR3 runs 18 residues. This CDR3 is CASSSEELGGTMNTEAFF. CDR3 DNA: TGCGCCAGCAGCTCCGAAGAACTAGGGGGAACCATGAACACTGAAGCTTTCTTT.

The rearrangement uses TRBV19 and TRBJ1-6; 7 bases are shared with TRBD1. Germline values: CDR1 LNHDA, CDR2 SQIVND (reference sequence). The V and J ends lost 7 bases and 4 bases, in that order; junction bases with no gene match: 7. This CDR3 is built from 15 residues. CDR3 amino acids: CASTLGDRYNSPLHF. CDR3 DNA: TGTGCCAGTACCCTGGGGGACAGATATAATTCACCCCTCCACTTT.

This clonotype was counted between two and nine times. This chain uses TRBV4-1 with TRBJ1-4; no clear D gene. Germline CDR1 is MGHRA and CDR2 is YSYEKL. Trimming removed 0 bases from V and 0 bases from J, with 8 bases in between. The CDR3 runs to 16 residues. CDR3 sequence (DNA): TGCGCCAGCAGCCAAGAAGGGTTTGCAACTAATGAAAAACTGTTTTTT. It is translated as CASSQEGFATNEKLFF.

In this sample, this clonotype turned up a few times. The V gene is TRBV19, the J gene TRBJ1-1, with no clear D. Germline V lookup: CDR1 LNHDA, CDR2 SQIVND (reference sequence). The germline V and J ends were trimmed by 6 bases and 5 bases, with 10 bases remaining between them. CDR3 length: 12 residues. This chain's CDR3 is CASSDLRTEAFF. The CDR3, as DNA: TGTGCCAGTAGCGACTTGAGGACTGAAGCTTTCTTT.